These 30 T cell receptor beta chains were all obtained from the same sample, sequenced in a study of cytomegalovirus exposure and HLA in healthy donors. The PCR made use of 60 Vbeta and 13 Jbeta primers. The repertoire was sequenced with immunoSEQ multiplex PCR; TCRdb's copy has only in-frame clones and lacks some. Found here are about 150,000 clones, under 75% of them singletons; the top ten hold under 7.5%. Material: PBMCs. The receptors come from a woman aged 60 to 75 in good health and CMV-seropositive.

This clone has only a few counts. The chain combines TRBV15 with TRBJ2-1, with D perhaps matching TRBD2 (6 bases). V lost 8 bases, J lost 6 bases, and 11 bases lay in between. This CDR3 spans 12 amino acids. Germline assignment: CDR1 LNHNV and CDR2 YYDKDF (reference sequence). The CDR3 nucleotides are TGTGCCACCCGCGGGGTGGGCAATGAGCAGTTCTTC. This codes for CATRGVGNEQFF.

The gene calls are TRBV7-9 and TRBJ2-5, with 8 positions matching TRBD1. The CDR3 totals 14 residues. Germline CDR1 SEHNR, CDR2 FQNEAQ (reference sequence). The junction had 9 bases not matched to a gene; V was cut back by 5 bases and J by 7 bases. The CDR3 DNA sequence: TGTGCCAGCAGCGCCAGGGGGCCTACTGGGACCCAGTACTTC. Protein: CASSARGPTGTQYF.

This chain uses TRBV27 with TRBJ2-6; maybe TRBD2 (6 bases). The germline V gene encodes CDR1 MNHEY and CDR2 SMNVEV (reference sequence). This CDR3 is 19 amino acids long. V lost 3 bases, J lost 4 bases, and 22 bases lay in between. The CDR3 nucleotides read TGTGCCAGCAGTTTTAGAGGAGGGGTCAAAATGGGAGGGGCCAACGTCCTGACTTTC. Encoded protein: CASSFRGGVKMGGANVLTF. The variable domain in full, completed from reference TRBV27 and TRBJ2-6, reads EAQVTQNPRYLITVTGKKLTVTCSQNMNHEYMSWYRQDPGLGLRQIYYSMNVEVTDKGDVPEGYKVSRKEKRNFPLILESPSPNQTSLYFCASSFRGGVKMGGANVLTFGAGSRLTVL.

The chain combines TRBV25-1 with TRBJ2-6; weak D call: TRBD2 (5 bases). The germline CDR1 and CDR2 sequences are MGHDK and SYGVNS. The CDR3 is 16 amino acids. V was cut by 4 bases and J by 4 bases, with 14 bases left in between. CDR3 amino acids: CASSAMEVEGANVLTF. The CDR3, as DNA: TGTGCCAGCAGTGCCATGGAGGTGGAAGGGGCCAACGTCCTGACTTTC.

The gene calls are TRBV5-1 and TRBJ1-2; 7 positions match TRBD1. The CDR3 length is 14 residues. V lost 1 base and J lost 7; bases outside the gene matches: 7. Germline V CDR1 and CDR2: SGHRS, YFSETQ. The CDR3 coding sequence is TGCGCCAGCAGCTTGTCCATAGGGGGCGGTGGCTACACCTTC. Translated: CASSLSIGGGGYTF.

The chain links TRBV7-2 to TRBJ2-2; no firm D call. Trimming stripped 5 bases from V and 6 bases from J, with 13 bases between. CDR3 length equals 14 residues. CDR1 and CDR2 (germline): SGHTA, FQGNSA. The CDR3 loop reads CASSRLSTAGELFF. CDR3 DNA sequence: TGTGCCAGCAGCCGCCTGAGTACGGCCGGGGAGCTGTTTTTT.

This clone was found a few times. The chain joins TRBV13 to TRBJ2-3; 8 bases are a match to TRBD2. J was trimmed by 1 base and V by 5 bases; bases with no gene match: 5. The CDR3 runs to 15 residues. CDR1 is PRHDT, CDR2 FYEKMQ, per germline (reference sequence). The DNA for the CDR3 is TGTGCCAGCAGCCGACTAGCGAGCCGCACAGATACGCAGTATTTT. The encoded protein is CASSRLASRTDTQYF.

The gene calls are TRBV19 and TRBJ2-5; TRBD1 matches 8 bases. Germline CDR1 LNHDA, CDR2 SQIVND (reference sequence). V dropped 4 bases and J dropped 5; count of bases not matched to a gene: 9. This CDR3 contains 15 residues. CDR3 sequence: CASSSWTGTGETQYF. The CDR3 DNA follows: TGTGCCAGTAGTAGCTGGACAGGGACGGGCGAGACCCAGTACTTC.

The V and J genes are TRBV10-2 and TRBJ2-1; D perhaps matches TRBD2 (5 bases). The CDR3 has 14 residues. The germline gives CDR1 WSHSY, CDR2 SAAADI. V lost 3 bases and J lost 9, with 15 bases in between. CDR3 in DNA: TGCGCCAGCAGTGATGGGAGAAGTCTGGGTGAGCAGTTCTTC. As protein: CASSDGRSLGEQFF.

This rearrangement joins TRBV14 to TRBJ1-1; D might be TRBD1 (6 bases). Germline values: CDR1 SGHDN, CDR2 FVKESK. The CDR3 has 15 residues. Trimming stripped 3 bases from V and 0 bases from J, with 11 bases between. The CDR3 is CASSHGTSLNTEAFF. The CDR3 bases are TGTGCCAGCAGCCACGGGACATCCTTGAACACTGAAGCTTTCTTT.

This clone appeared a single time. The rearrangement links TRBV7-3 to TRBJ1-2; D is undetermined. With 5 bases removed from V and 6 bases from J, the gap between germline ends came to 13 bases. Germline V gene sequence: CDR1 SGHTA, CDR2 FQGTGA. The CDR3 totals 13 residues. The CDR3 bases are TGTGCCAGCAGCCAAGGGTCCGGGGATGGCTACACCTTC. Translated: CASSQGSGDGYTF.

This clone has a handful of counts. The rearrangement uses TRBV7-2 and TRBJ2-7; the D gene is possibly TRBD2 (5 bases). The CDR3 loop spans 14 amino acids. Per the germline V gene, CDR1 is SGHTA and CDR2 is FQGNSA. Trimming took 5 bases from V and 1 from J, leaving 12 bases between them. CDR3 in DNA: TGTGCCAGCAGCCTAGGACTGTCTTCCTACGAGCAGTACTTC. Translating gives CASSLGLSSYEQYF.

The rearrangement uses TRBV13 and TRBJ2-3; 13 bases line up with TRBD2. Losses at the gene ends were 4 bases for V and 2 bases for J; bases not matched to a gene: 12. From germline, CDR1 is PRHDT and CDR2 FYEKMQ (reference sequence). The CDR3 is made up of 19 amino acids. Here the CDR3 reads CASSSGLAGLRANTDTQYF. The CDR3 nucleotides are TGTGCCAGCAGCTCGGGACTAGCGGGACTCAGAGCCAACACAGATACGCAGTATTTT.

V and J are TRBV11-2 and TRBJ1-2; D ambiguous. Per the germline V gene, CDR1 is SGHAT and CDR2 is FQNNGV. V was shortened by 3 bases and J by 6 bases, with 8 bases between the two germline ends. The CDR3 spans 12 residues. Here the CDR3 DNA reads TGTGCCAGCAGCTTTACAGTGGATGGCTACACCTTC. Its translation is CASSFTVDGYTF. Using reference TRBV11-2 and TRBJ1-2 for the parts outside the CDR3, the full variable domain is EAGVAQSPRYKIIEKRQSVAFWCNPISGHATLYWYQQILGQGPKLLIQFQNNGVVDDSQLPKDRFSAERLKGVDSTLKIQPAKLEDSAVYLCASSFTVDGYTFGSGTRLTVV.

This clone was picked up a small number of times. The chain recombines TRBV6-5 with TRBJ1-2; D unresolved. Germline values: CDR1 MNHEY, CDR2 SVGAGI. CDR3 length: 10 amino acids. Trimming pared 10 bases from V and 6 bases from J, leaving 9 bases between. The CDR3 region is CATLRDGYTF. The CDR3 nucleotides are TGTGCCACACTGCGGGATGGCTACACCTTC.

The table lists this clone with many counts. The gene calls are TRBV7-9 and TRBJ2-1; 8 bases line up with TRBD1. The CDR3 length is 15 residues. V dropped 5 bases and J dropped 5; count of bases not matched to a gene: 8. Germline assignment: CDR1 SEHNR and CDR2 FQNEAQ (reference sequence). Here the CDR3 reads CASSTHRGKDNEQFF. The CDR3 coding sequence is TGTGCCAGCAGCACCCACAGGGGGAAAGACAATGAGCAGTTCTTC.

This chain connects TRBV28 to TRBJ2-6, with 10 positions matching TRBD1. Germline V gene data show CDR1 as MDHEN and CDR2 as SYDVKM. CDR3 length: 17 residues. V was clipped by 8 bases and J by 0 bases; unmatched bases: 7. The CDR3 here is CASGRTGGFSGANVLTF. In DNA form, the CDR3 reads TGTGCCAGCGGTCGGACAGGGGGATTCTCTGGGGCCAACGTCCTGACTTTC.

This clone appeared once. J is TRBJ1-5 and V is TRBV19; TRBD1 aligns across 8 bases. The CDR3 has 16 residues. The V and J ends lost 1 base and 7 bases, in that order; junction bases with no gene match: 9. Germline values: CDR1 LNHDA, CDR2 SQIVND (reference sequence). The CDR3 DNA sequence: TGTGCCAGTAGTATAGGGCCAGGGGGCGAGGGACAGCCCCAGCATTTT. This sequence encodes CASSIGPGGEGQPQHF.

J is TRBJ1-3 and V is TRBV4-3; possibly TRBD1 for D (6 bases). The germline V gene encodes CDR1 LGHNA and CDR2 YSLEER. Trimming shortened V by 1 base and J by 2 bases, and 9 bases separated the two germline ends. The CDR3 spans 15 residues. The CDR3 sequence is CASSQGEGAGNTIYF. The DNA of the CDR3 is TGCGCCAGCAGCCAAGGAGAGGGGGCTGGAAACACCATATATTTT.

DNA for the CDR3: TGTGCCAGCAGCACCCTGAGCGGGGCCTCCTTAAACATTCAGTACTTC. Its translation: CASSTLSGASLNIQYF. V is TRBV9 and J is TRBJ2-4, with TRBD2 matching over 7 bases. V shed 4 bases and J 6 bases; nucleotides not matched to a gene: 13. Germline V lookup: CDR1 SGDLS, CDR2 YYNGEE. This CDR3 has 16 amino acids.

On this clone itself: Distinct nucleotide sequences in the sample also encode this CDR3. This sequence joins TRBV19 and TRBJ2-3, with TRBD2 matching 13 bases. With 7 bases clipped from V and 6 bases from J, the junction kept 7 bases outside the gene matches. Germline CDR1 is LNHDA and CDR2 is SQIVND (reference sequence). The CDR3 sequence is 15 residues long. The CDR3, as DNA: TGTGCCAGTACCAGAATGGGACTAGCGGGGGATACGCAGTATTTT. Its translation: CASTRMGLAGDTQYF.

This rearrangement joins TRBV29-1 to TRBJ2-2; 8 positions agree with TRBD1. This CDR3 region has 14 residues. V lost 7 bases to trimming and J lost 2 bases; unmatched junction nucleotides: 6. In germline, CDR1 is SQVTM, CDR2 ANQGSEA. The CDR3 sequence: CSAQTGGNTGELFF. In nucleotides, the CDR3 is TGCAGCGCCCAAACAGGGGGAAACACCGGGGAGCTGTTTTTT.

This chain connects TRBV13 to TRBJ1-2; 8 nucleotides match TRBD1. The CDR3 runs 12 residues. In germline, CDR1 is PRHDT, CDR2 FYEKMQ (reference sequence). Unmatched junction bases numbered 2, after V lost 3 bases and J lost 8 bases. This chain's CDR3 is CASSLGQEGYTF. The CDR3 bases are TGTGCCAGCAGCTTGGGACAGGAAGGCTACACCTTC.

For the CDR3, the DNA is TGTGCCAGCAGCTTAACGGGGTCCACAGATACGCAGTATTTT. Translation: CASSLTGSTDTQYF. The gene calls are TRBV7-9 and TRBJ2-3; D may be TRBD2 (5 bases). Germline assignment: CDR1 SEHNR and CDR2 FQNEAQ (reference sequence). This CDR3 has 14 residues. V lost 2 bases, J lost 2 bases, and 8 bases lay in between.

The chain recombines TRBV5-1 with TRBJ2-3; 11 nucleotides line up with TRBD2. V dropped 1 base and J dropped 6; count of bases not matched to a gene: 4. CDR3 length: 15 amino acids. The germline V gene encodes CDR1 SGHRS and CDR2 YFSETQ. The CDR3 loop reads CASSLNVAGGDTQYF. The CDR3 coding sequence is TGCGCCAGCAGCTTGAACGTAGCGGGAGGGGATACGCAGTATTTT.

The J gene is TRBJ2-1, the V gene TRBV28, with 8 nucleotides matching TRBD2. Germline V gene lookup returns CDR1 MDHEN and CDR2 SYDVKM. The CDR3 has 15 amino acids. V was clipped by 5 bases and J by 2 bases; unmatched bases: 5. The CDR3 sequence is CASSSTSGPYNEQFF. The CDR3 DNA is TGTGCCAGCAGTAGTACTAGCGGCCCCTACAATGAGCAGTTCTTC.

The rearrangement links TRBV6-5 to TRBJ2-7; 10 nucleotides agree with TRBD2. The V segment lost 5 bases and the J segment 4 bases; nucleotides outside the gene matches: 5. Looked up from germline, CDR1 is MNHEY and CDR2 is SVGAGI. The CDR3 spans 14 residues. The chain's CDR3 is CASSPSGRVYEQYF. The CDR3 DNA follows: TGTGCCAGCAGTCCTAGCGGGAGAGTTTACGAGCAGTACTTC.

The DNA for the CDR3 is TGTGCCAGCAGTTTATTTGCAGGAAACATCTATGGCTACACCTTC. Translated, it gives CASSLFAGNIYGYTF. The chain combines TRBV27 with TRBJ1-2; the D is unclear. Germline CDR1 MNHEY, CDR2 SMNVEV (reference sequence). CDR3 size: 15 residues. V lost 1 base, J lost 4 bases, and 13 bases lay in between.

The V gene is TRBV5-1, the J gene TRBJ2-7; D remains unclear. Germline V lookup: CDR1 SGHRS, CDR2 YFSETQ. The CDR3 length is 14 residues. V shed 0 bases and J shed 3 bases, with 10 bases lying between them. The CDR3 here is CASSLVGEHYEQYF. The DNA of the CDR3 is TGCGCCAGCAGCTTGGTCGGAGAACACTACGAGCAGTACTTC.

This clone appeared a few times. The chain combines TRBV27 with TRBJ1-2; TRBD1 aligns across 10 bases. Trimming at V came to 6 bases and at J to 4 bases, leaving 11 bases not matched to a gene. CDR1 MNHEY and CDR2 SMNVEV come from the germline V gene (reference sequence). The CDR3 runs to 16 residues. CDR3: CASRDRGLITGYGYTF. For the CDR3, the DNA is TGTGCCAGCAGAGACAGGGGGCTGATCACCGGCTATGGCTACACCTTC.